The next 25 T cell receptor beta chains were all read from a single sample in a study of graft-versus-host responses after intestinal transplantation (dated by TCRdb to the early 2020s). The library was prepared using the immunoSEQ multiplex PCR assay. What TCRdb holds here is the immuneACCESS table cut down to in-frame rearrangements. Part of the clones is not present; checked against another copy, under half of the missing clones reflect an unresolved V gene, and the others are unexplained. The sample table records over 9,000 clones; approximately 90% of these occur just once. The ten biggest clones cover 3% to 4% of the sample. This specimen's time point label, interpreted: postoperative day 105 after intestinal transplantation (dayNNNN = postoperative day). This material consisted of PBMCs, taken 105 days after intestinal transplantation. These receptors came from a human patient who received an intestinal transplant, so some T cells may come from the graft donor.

The CDR3 region is CASSEAGAWSYEQYF. CDR3 nucleotide sequence: TGTGCCAGCAGTGAAGCGGGCGCCTGGTCCTACGAGCAGTACTTC. J is TRBJ2-7 and V is TRBV2; no definite D call. Trimming left V 0 bases short and J 1 base short, with 10 bases between. The germline V gene encodes CDR1 SNHLY and CDR2 FYNNEI. The CDR3 totals 15 residues.

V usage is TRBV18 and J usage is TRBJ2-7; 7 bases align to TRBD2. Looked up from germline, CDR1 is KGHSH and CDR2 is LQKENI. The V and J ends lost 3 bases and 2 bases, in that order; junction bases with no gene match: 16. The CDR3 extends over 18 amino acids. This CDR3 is CASSPTGGFQIVPYEQYF. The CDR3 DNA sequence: TGTGCCAGCTCACCGACGGGAGGTTTCCAAATAGTCCCCTACGAGCAGTACTTC.

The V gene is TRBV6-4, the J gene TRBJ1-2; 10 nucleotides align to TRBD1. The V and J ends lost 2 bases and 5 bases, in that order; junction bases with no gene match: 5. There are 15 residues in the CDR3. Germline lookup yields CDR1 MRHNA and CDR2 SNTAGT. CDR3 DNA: TGTGCCAGCAGTGACCGACAGGGGGCGTGGTATGGCTACACCTTC. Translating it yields CASSDRQGAWYGYTF.

The CDR3 reads CASSLRDRANTGELFF. The CDR3 nucleotides are TGCGCCAGCAGCCTTAGGGACAGGGCAAACACCGGGGAGCTGTTTTTT. The chain uses TRBV5-1 and TRBJ2-2, with 9 bases that match TRBD1. This CDR3 has 16 amino acids. V trimming: 4 bases; J trimming: 2 bases; junction bases outside the gene matches: 6. Germline V gene data show CDR1 as SGHRS and CDR2 as YFSETQ.

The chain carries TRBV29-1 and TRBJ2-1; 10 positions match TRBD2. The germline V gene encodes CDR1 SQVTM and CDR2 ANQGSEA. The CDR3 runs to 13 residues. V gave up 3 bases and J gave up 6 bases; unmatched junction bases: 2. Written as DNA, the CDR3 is TGCAGCGTTGATCCTAGCGGGGGCAATGAGCAGTTCTTC. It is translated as CSVDPSGGNEQFF.

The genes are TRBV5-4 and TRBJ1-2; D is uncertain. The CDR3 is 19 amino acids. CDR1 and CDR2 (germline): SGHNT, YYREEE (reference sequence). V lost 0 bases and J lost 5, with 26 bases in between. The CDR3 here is CASSLGWVLRETEDYGYTF. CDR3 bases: TGTGCCAGCAGCTTGGGATGGGTCCTACGGGAGACGGAAGATTATGGCTACACCTTC.

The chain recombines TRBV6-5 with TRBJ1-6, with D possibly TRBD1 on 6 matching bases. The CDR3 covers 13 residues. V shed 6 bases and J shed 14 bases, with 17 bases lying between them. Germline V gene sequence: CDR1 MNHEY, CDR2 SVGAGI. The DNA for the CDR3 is TGTGCCAGCAGATTCCTGGACAGAGACACCCTCCACTTT. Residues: CASRFLDRDTLHF.

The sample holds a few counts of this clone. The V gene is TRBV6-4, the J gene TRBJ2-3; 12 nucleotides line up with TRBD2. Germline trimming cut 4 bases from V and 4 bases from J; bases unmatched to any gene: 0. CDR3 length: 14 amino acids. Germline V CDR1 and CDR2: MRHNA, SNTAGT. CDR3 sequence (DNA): TGTGCCAGCAGTGGGACTAGCGGGGCAGATACGCAGTATTTT. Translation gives CASSGTSGADTQYF.

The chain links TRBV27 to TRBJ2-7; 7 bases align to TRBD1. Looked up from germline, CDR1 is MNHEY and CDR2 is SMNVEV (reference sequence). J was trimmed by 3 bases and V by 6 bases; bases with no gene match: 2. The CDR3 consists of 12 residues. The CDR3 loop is CASRGDSYEQYF. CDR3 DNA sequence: TGTGCCAGCAGGGGGGACAGCTACGAGCAGTACTTC.

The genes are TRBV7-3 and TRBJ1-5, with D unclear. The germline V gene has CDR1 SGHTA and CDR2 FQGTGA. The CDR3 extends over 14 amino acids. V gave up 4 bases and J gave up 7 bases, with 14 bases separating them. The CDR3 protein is CASSYRLRRQPQHF. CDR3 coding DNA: TGTGCCAGCAGCTACCGTCTAAGGAGACAGCCCCAGCATTTT.

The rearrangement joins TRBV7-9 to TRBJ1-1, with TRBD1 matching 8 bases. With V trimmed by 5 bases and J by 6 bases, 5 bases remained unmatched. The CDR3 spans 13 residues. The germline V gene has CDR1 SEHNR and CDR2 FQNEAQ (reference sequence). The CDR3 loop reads CASSTDRGAEAFF. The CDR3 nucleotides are TGTGCCAGCAGCACCGACAGGGGAGCTGAAGCTTTCTTT.

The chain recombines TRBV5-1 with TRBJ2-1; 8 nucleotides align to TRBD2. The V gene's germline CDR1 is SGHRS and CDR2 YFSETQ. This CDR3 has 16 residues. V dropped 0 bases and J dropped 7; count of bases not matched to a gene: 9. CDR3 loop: CASSLDPAGVLNEQFF. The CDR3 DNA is TGCGCCAGCAGCTTGGATCCAGCGGGAGTTTTGAATGAGCAGTTCTTC.

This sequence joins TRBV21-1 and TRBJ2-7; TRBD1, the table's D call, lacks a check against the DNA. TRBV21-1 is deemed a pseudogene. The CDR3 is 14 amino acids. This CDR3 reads CASSPGTGGYEQYF. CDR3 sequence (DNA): TGTGCCAGCAGCCCCGGGACAGGGGGCTACGAGCAGTACTTC.

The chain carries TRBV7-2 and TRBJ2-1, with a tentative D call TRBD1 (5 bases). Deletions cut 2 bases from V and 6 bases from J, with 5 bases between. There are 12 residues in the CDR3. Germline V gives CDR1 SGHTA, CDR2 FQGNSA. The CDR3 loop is CASSLTGNEQFF. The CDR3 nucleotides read TGTGCCAGCAGCTTAACAGGCAATGAGCAGTTCTTC.

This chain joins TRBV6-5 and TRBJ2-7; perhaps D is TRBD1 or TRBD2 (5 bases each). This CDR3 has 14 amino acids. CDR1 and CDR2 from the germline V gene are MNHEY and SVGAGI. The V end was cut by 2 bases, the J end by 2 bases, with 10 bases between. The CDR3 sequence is CASSYGTEAYEQYF. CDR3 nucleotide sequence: TGTGCCAGCAGTTACGGGACGGAGGCCTACGAGCAGTACTTC.

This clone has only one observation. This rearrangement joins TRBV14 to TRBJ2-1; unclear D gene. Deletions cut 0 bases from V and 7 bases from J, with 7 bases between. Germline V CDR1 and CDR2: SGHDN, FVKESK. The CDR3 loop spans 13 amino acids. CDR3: CASSQESPNEQFF. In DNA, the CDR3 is TGTGCCAGCAGCCAAGAGTCTCCGAATGAGCAGTTCTTC.

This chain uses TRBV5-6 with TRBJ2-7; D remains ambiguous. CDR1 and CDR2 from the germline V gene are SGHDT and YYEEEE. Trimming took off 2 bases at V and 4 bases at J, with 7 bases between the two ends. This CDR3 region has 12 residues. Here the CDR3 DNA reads TGTGCCAGCAGCTTTCGGTCATACGAGCAGTACTTC. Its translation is CASSFRSYEQYF.

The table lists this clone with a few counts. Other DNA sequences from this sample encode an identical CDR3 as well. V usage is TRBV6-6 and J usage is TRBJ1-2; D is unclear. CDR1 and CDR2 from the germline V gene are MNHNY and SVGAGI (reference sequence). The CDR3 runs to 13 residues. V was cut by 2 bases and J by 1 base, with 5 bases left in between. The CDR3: CASSYRDNYGYTF. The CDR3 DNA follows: TGTGCCAGCAGTTACCGTGATAACTATGGCTACACCTTC.

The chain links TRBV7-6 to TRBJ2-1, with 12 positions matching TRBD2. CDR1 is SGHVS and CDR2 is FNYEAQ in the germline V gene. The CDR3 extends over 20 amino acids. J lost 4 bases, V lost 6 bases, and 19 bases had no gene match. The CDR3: CASSLTAGTSGPFQYNEQFF. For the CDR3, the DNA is TGTGCCAGCAGTTTAACTGCCGGGACTAGCGGGCCATTCCAGTACAATGAGCAGTTCTTC.

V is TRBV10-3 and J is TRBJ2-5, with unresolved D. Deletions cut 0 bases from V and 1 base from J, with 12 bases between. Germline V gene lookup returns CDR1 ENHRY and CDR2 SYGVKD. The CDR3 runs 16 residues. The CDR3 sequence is CAISESSTDRQETQYF. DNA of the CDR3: TGTGCCATCAGTGAGTCGAGCACAGACCGCCAAGAGACCCAGTACTTC.

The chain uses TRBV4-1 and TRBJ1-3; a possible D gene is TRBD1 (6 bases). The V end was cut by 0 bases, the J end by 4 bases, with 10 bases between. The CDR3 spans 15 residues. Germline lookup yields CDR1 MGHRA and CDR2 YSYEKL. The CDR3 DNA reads TGCGCCAGCAGCCAAGATCCAGGGGTGGGAAACACCATATATTTT. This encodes CASSQDPGVGNTIYF.

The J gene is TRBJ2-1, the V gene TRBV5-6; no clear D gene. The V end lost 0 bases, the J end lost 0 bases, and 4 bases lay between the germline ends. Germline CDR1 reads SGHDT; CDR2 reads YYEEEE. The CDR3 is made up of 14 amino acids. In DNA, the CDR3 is TGTGCCAGCAGCTTGGGCAGCTCCTACAATGAGCAGTTCTTC. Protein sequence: CASSLGSSYNEQFF.

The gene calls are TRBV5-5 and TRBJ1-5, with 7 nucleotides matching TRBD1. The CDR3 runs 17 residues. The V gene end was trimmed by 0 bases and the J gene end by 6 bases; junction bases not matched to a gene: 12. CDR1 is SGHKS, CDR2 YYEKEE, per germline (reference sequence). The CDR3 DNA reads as TGTGCCAGCAGCTTGGACGAAACAGGGGAAATGATTCAGCCCCAGCATTTT. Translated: CASSLDETGEMIQPQHF.

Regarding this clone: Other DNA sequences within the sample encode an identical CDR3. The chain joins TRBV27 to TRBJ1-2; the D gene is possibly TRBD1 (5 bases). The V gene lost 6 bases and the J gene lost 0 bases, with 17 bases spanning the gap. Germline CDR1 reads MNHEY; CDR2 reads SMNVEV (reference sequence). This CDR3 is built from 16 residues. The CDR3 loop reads CASSSLPPTANYGYTF. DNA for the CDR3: TGTGCCAGCAGCTCCCTACCCCCGACAGCTAACTATGGCTACACCTTC.

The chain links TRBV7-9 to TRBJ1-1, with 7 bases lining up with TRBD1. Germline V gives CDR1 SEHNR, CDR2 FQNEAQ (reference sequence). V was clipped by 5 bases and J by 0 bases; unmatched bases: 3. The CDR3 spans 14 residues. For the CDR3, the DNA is TGTGCCAGCAGCGGAACAGGGGTGAACACTGAAGCTTTCTTT. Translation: CASSGTGVNTEAFF.